The T cell receptor beta chain described here comes from a study of cytomegalovirus exposure and HLA in healthy donors. Study observations and caveats: Most of the CMV-associated TCR beta chains (in a later analysis) appeared to be HLA-restricted. Upon later analysis, TCR association rates were observed to vary by HLA locus, being highest for DRB1 and lowest for HLA-C.

With regard to this clone: Its antigen is still unknown.

Primers for the PCR totalled 60 Vbeta and 13 Jbeta. In the authors' methods: Later, 80 million or so unique TCR beta chains were counted in an analysis, and approximately 10 million of them were shared. Method: immunoSEQ multiplex PCR; TCRdb's copy keeps in-frame clones and lacks some. That table is the source of V, J and clone size, and D and trimming were worked out from the DNA. Of about 170,000 clones in the sample, roughly 80% were seen once. Germline lookup yields CDR1 MDHEN and CDR2 SYDVKM. The CDR3 length is 15 residues. The ends were cut back, 3 bases at V and 1 base at J, with 10 bases in the middle.

V and J are TRBV28 and TRBJ1-3; the D is unclear. The sample was PBMCs. This clonotype was obtained from a female donor in good health and CMV-seronegative. CDR3 region: CASSFMTFSGNTIYF. The CDR3 coding sequence is TGTGCCAGCAGTTTTATGACATTTTCTGGAAACACCATATATTTT.